The 26 T cell receptor beta chains below were found in one sample sequenced in a study of T-cell memory formation after mild COVID-19. TCRdb reprocessed the 5' RACE reads via MiXCR and lists one record per CDR3 protein. The data contain about 340,000 distinct CDR3 sequences, more than 15% of them singletons. Specimen: PBMCs or a T cell subset sorted from them (not recorded which). These receptors came from a man between 18 and 29 years old who had mild COVID-19 (a few samples of this study predate the infection). Cell type and time point are not known.

The chain combines TRBV3-1 with TRBJ2-5; D is ambiguous. This CDR3 is 13 amino acids long. The V gene's germline CDR1 is LGHDT and CDR2 YNNKEL (reference sequence). The V end was cut by 2 bases, the J end by 1 base, with 5 bases between. The CDR3 sequence: CASSQFTQETQYF. CDR3 DNA: TGTGCCAGCAGCCAATTCACCCAAGAGACCCAGTACTTC.

This chain links TRBV7-9 with TRBJ2-3; D is undetermined. V shed 3 bases and J shed 6 bases, with 16 bases lying between them. The CDR3 extends over 15 amino acids. Germline loops: CDR1 SEHNR, CDR2 FQNEAQ (reference sequence). The CDR3 sequence: CASSLVRFIPDTQYF. The DNA of the CDR3 is TGTGCCAGCAGCTTGGTACGCTTCATCCCCGATACGCAGTATTTT.

This clonotype was counted only a few times. The chain couples TRBV6-5 to TRBJ2-1; D is unresolved. Trimming shortened V by 3 bases and J by 6 bases, and 15 bases separated the two germline ends. This CDR3 contains 15 residues. The germline gives CDR1 MNHEY, CDR2 SVGAGI. The DNA for the CDR3 is TGTGCCAGCAGTTATGGATATCTAGTCGGCAATGAGCAGTTCTTC. It specifies CASSYGYLVGNEQFF.

This clonotype appeared many times. The chain joins TRBV15 to TRBJ2-5, with TRBD2 matching 7 bases. Germline V CDR1 and CDR2: LNHNV, YYDKDF (reference sequence). This CDR3 is 17 amino acids long. The junction had 10 bases not matched to a gene; V was cut back by 0 bases and J by 3 bases. The DNA of the CDR3 is TGTGCCACCAGCAGAGATTGGGCTAGCGGAGCCAAAGAGACCCAGTACTTC. It is translated as CATSRDWASGAKETQYF.

The rearrangement links TRBV7-2 to TRBJ2-3; 10 nucleotides agree with TRBD1. The CDR3 has 15 amino acids. V lost 3 bases to trimming and J lost 4 bases; unmatched junction nucleotides: 4. CDR1 is SGHTA and CDR2 is FQGNSA in the germline V gene. DNA for the CDR3: TGTGCCAGCAGCTTGGGACAGGGGAGCTCAGATACGCAGTATTTT. Its protein product is CASSLGQGSSDTQYF.

This clonotype occurred a few times. The chain uses TRBV12-3 or TRBV12-4 and TRBJ2-7, with a weak D call TRBD1 (6 bases). This CDR3 comprises 12 residues. Deletions cut 5 bases from V and 5 bases from J, with 10 bases between. The CDR3 DNA is TGTGCCAGCAGTCCCTACAGGGACGAGCAGTACTTC. Its protein is CASSPYRDEQYF.

This clonotype showed up just a few times. The rearrangement links TRBV28 to TRBJ2-1; the D call may be TRBD1 or TRBD2 (5 bases each). The V and J ends lost 8 bases and 1 base respectively, with 6 bases between them. The CDR3 covers 12 residues. In germline, CDR1 is MDHEN, CDR2 SYDVKM. CDR3 amino acids: CASGGSYNEQFF. The CDR3 DNA follows: TGTGCCAGCGGGGGTTCCTACAATGAGCAGTTCTTC.

This clonotype was counted a few times. The chain is built from TRBV6-6 and TRBJ2-5, with a possible D match to TRBD1 (5 bases). The germline CDR1 and CDR2 sequences are MNHNY and SVGAGI (reference sequence). V was shortened by 5 bases and J by 3 bases, with 10 bases between the two germline ends. CDR3 size: 13 residues. The CDR3 region has the DNA TGTGCCAGCAGTACCCGACAGAAAGAGACCCAGTACTTC. Translating gives CASSTRQKETQYF.

This clonotype was counted a few times. The genes are TRBV4-2 and TRBJ2-1; a weak D match, TRBD1 (5 bases). Trimming cost V 1 base and J 10 bases, with 11 bases left between them. CDR1 is LGHNA, CDR2 YNFKEQ, per germline. The CDR3 covers 13 residues. The CDR3: CASSQVGGAEQFF. The CDR3 DNA reads as TGTGCCAGCAGCCAAGTCGGTGGGGCGGAGCAGTTCTTC.

This clonotype was detected a few times. This sequence joins TRBV7-9 and TRBJ1-1; TRBD1 agrees at 9 bases. The CDR3 contains 16 residues. Germline V CDR1 and CDR2: SEHNR, FQNEAQ (reference sequence). V was pared by 5 bases and J by 1 base, with 8 bases of the junction left unmatched. In DNA form, the CDR3 reads TGTGCCAGCAGCGTACCCGGGACAGGGAAGAACACTGAAGCTTTCTTT. Its translation: CASSVPGTGKNTEAFF.

The chain links TRBV7-2 to TRBJ2-5; 7 bases align to TRBD2. Germline V lookup: CDR1 SGHTA, CDR2 FQGNSA. V was clipped by 5 bases and J by 1 base; unmatched bases: 10. The CDR3 totals 16 residues. In DNA form, the CDR3 reads TGTGCCAGCAGCCCCCCGGGGCGGGGGATCCAAGAGACCCAGTACTTC. It translates to CASSPPGRGIQETQYF.

This clonotype was detected a few times. The chain uses TRBV4-2 and TRBJ1-1, with D hard to call. Germline loops: CDR1 LGHNA, CDR2 YNFKEQ. Trimming took 0 bases from V and 8 from J, leaving 7 bases between them. The CDR3 totals 12 residues. The CDR3 nucleotides are TGTGCCAGCAGCCAAGAGGGTAGGGAAGCTTTCTTT. Amino acid sequence: CASSQEGREAFF.

V is TRBV10-3 and J is TRBJ2-3; 7 positions agree with TRBD2. The CDR3 covers 24 residues. J lost 0 bases, V lost 0 bases, and 27 bases had no gene match. The germline V gene encodes CDR1 ENHRY and CDR2 SYGVKD. The CDR3 region is CAISESLGLSGTTEGETSTDTQYF. CDR3 nucleotide sequence: TGTGCCATCAGTGAGTCGCTCGGTTTATCTGGGACTACCGAAGGAGAGACTAGCACAGATACGCAGTATTTT.

The J gene is TRBJ2-7, the V gene TRBV7-9, with D possibly TRBD2 on 5 matching bases. Looked up from germline, CDR1 is SEHNR and CDR2 is FQNEAQ (reference sequence). V lost 4 bases to trimming and J lost 4 bases, with 8 bases between them. The CDR3 consists of 12 residues. The CDR3 here is CASSSGEYEQYF. CDR3 sequence (DNA): TGTGCCAGCAGCTCCGGGGAATACGAGCAGTACTTC.

This sequence joins TRBV10-3 and TRBJ1-2, with a weak D call TRBD1 (6 bases). V was trimmed by 10 bases and J by 0 bases, leaving 15 bases between them. This CDR3 has 14 residues. The germline V gene has CDR1 ENHRY and CDR2 SYGVKD. This chain's CDR3 is CATSGQDSNYGYTF. For the CDR3, the DNA is TGTGCCACCTCGGGACAAGACTCTAACTATGGCTACACCTTC.

V and J are TRBV5-1 and TRBJ2-1; possibly TRBD2 for D (7 bases). The CDR3 covers 17 residues. V was trimmed by 4 bases and J by 10 bases, leaving 27 bases between them. CDR1 and CDR2 from the germline V gene are SGHRS and YFSETQ. CDR3 amino acids: CASSPPISRGRFGEQFF. The DNA for the CDR3 is TGCGCCAGCAGCCCCCCCATTTCGCGGGGGCGCTTCGGCGAGCAGTTCTTC.

The rearrangement joins TRBV7-9 to TRBJ2-5, with D maybe TRBD2 (5 bases). Germline-derived CDR1 and CDR2 are SEHNR and FQNEAQ (reference sequence). The germline V and J ends were trimmed by 5 bases and 4 bases, with 11 bases remaining between them. The CDR3 is 13 residues long. The CDR3 sequence is CASSPPLGETQYF. The DNA of the CDR3 is TGTGCCAGCAGCCCCCCACTAGGAGAGACCCAGTACTTC.

This clonotype was seen only a few times. This chain links TRBV5-1 with TRBJ2-7; D not certain. Trimming took off 4 bases at V and 1 base at J, with 9 bases between the two ends. CDR1 and CDR2 (germline): SGHRS, YFSETQ. The CDR3 has 13 amino acids. The CDR3 nucleotides are TGCGCCAGCAGCGCGCGGATGTCCTACGAGCAGTACTTC. This sequence encodes CASSARMSYEQYF.

The rearrangement links TRBV24-1 to TRBJ2-3; 9 nucleotides match TRBD2. The CDR3 is made up of 15 amino acids. The germline V gene has CDR1 KGHDR and CDR2 SFDVKD. V lost 11 bases, J lost 1 base, and 9 bases stayed unmatched. The CDR3 nucleotides are TGTGCCATTGGGGGTCGGACTAGCGGCACAGATACGCAGTATTTT. As protein: CAIGGRTSGTDTQYF.

This sequence joins TRBV18 and TRBJ2-7; perhaps TRBD2 as D (7 bases). This CDR3 spans 14 amino acids. Between the trimmed V and J ends, which lost 0 bases and 3 bases, there was a span of 9 bases. Germline loops: CDR1 KGHSH, CDR2 LQKENI. The CDR3, as DNA: TGTGCCAGCTCACCACCGGGAGGGGGCTACGAGCAGTACGTC. Its protein is CASSPPGGGYEQYV.

This clonotype was seen only a few times. The chain uses TRBV4-3 and TRBJ1-2; no clear D. CDR1 is LGHNA, CDR2 YSLEER, per germline. V lost 0 bases, J lost 7 bases, and 18 bases lay in between. The CDR3 is made up of 16 amino acids. The CDR3 protein is CASSQDVGVGSGGYTF. The CDR3 DNA sequence: TGCGCCAGCAGCCAAGACGTAGGTGTGGGTTCAGGTGGCTACACCTTC.

The chain recombines TRBV5-1 with TRBJ1-2; D might be TRBD1 (6 bases). Trimming left V 5 bases short and J 2 bases short, with 10 bases between. Germline V gene lookup returns CDR1 SGHRS and CDR2 YFSETQ. This CDR3 is 13 amino acids long. CDR3 region: CASRDSVNYGYTF. CDR3 nucleotide sequence: TGCGCCAGCAGGGACAGTGTAAACTATGGCTACACCTTC.

This clonotype appeared once. The rearrangement uses TRBV28 and TRBJ2-1; D remains ambiguous. The V gene lost 7 bases and the J gene lost 8 bases, with 9 bases spanning the gap. CDR1 and CDR2 from the germline V gene are MDHEN and SYDVKM. The CDR3 contains 11 residues. CDR3 in amino acids: CASNSQDEQFF. The CDR3 DNA is TGTGCCAGCAACTCCCAGGATGAGCAGTTCTTC.

This clonotype was observed a handful of times. The rearrangement links TRBV3-1 to TRBJ2-7; the match to TRBD1 covers 8 bases. The germline CDR1 and CDR2 sequences are LGHDT and YNNKEL (reference sequence). V was pared by 1 base and J by 3 bases, with 2 bases of the junction left unmatched. The CDR3 runs to 14 residues. Here the CDR3 reads CASSQAGGIYEQYF. The CDR3 bases are TGTGCCAGCAGCCAAGCAGGGGGCATCTACGAGCAGTACTTC.

This clonotype was detected only a few times. This sequence joins TRBV12-3 or TRBV12-4 and TRBJ2-7; 7 positions match TRBD1. The V gene end was trimmed by 5 bases and the J gene end by 3 bases; junction bases not matched to a gene: 4. CDR3 length: 13 residues. The CDR3 is CASSTGDVYEQYF. CDR3 bases: TGTGCCAGCAGTACAGGGGACGTCTACGAGCAGTACTTC.

CDR3 DNA: TGTGCCAGCAGTTCCGAATTAGACTCTCCGGTCTACGAGCAGTACTTC. It yields the protein CASSSELDSPVYEQYF. This rearrangement joins TRBV7-9 to TRBJ2-7, with D unresolved. There are 16 residues in the CDR3. V lost 6 bases to trimming and J lost 3 bases, with 21 bases between them. The V gene's germline CDR1 is SEHNR and CDR2 FQNEAQ (reference sequence).